These 19 T cell receptor beta chains were sequenced from one sample in a study of blood T cell repertoires in COVID-19. The method was immunoSEQ multiplex PCR; TCRdb's version includes in-frame clones alone and lacks a portion of them. In the table there are roughly 230,000 clones, about 80% of which are singletons. The sample comprised peripheral blood. The source is a middle-aged man with active or convalescent COVID-19.

V usage is TRBV5-1 and J usage is TRBJ1-2; TRBD1 agrees at 9 bases. This CDR3 spans 12 amino acids. V shed 5 bases and J 8 bases; nucleotides not matched to a gene: 4. Per germline, CDR1 SGHRS and CDR2 YFSETQ. This CDR3 is CASSPTGGGYTF. As DNA, the CDR3 is TGCGCCAGCAGTCCCACAGGGGGCGGCTACACCTTC.

The chain links TRBV12-2 to TRBJ2-7; the table's D call TRBD1 went unverified against the DNA. TRBV12-2 is deemed a pseudogene. The CDR3 has 13 residues. For the CDR3, the DNA is TGTGCAAGGCCCGCGGCAGGGGCCTACGAGCAGTACTTC. Protein product: CARPAAGAYEQYF.

DNA of the CDR3: TGTGCCAGCAGCCAAGCGGGGGGACTCCAAGAGACCCAGTACTTC. This sequence encodes CASSQAGGLQETQYF. The rearrangement uses TRBV3-1 (or the pseudogene TRBV3-2) and TRBJ2-5; TRBD2 agrees at 7 bases. This CDR3 region has 15 residues. In germline, CDR1 is LGHDT, CDR2 YNNKEL (reference sequence). Trimming at V came to 1 base and at J to 1 base, leaving 3 bases not matched to a gene.

V usage is TRBV7-3 and J usage is TRBJ1-1; D uncertain. CDR3 length: 16 amino acids. From germline, CDR1 is SGHTA and CDR2 FQGTGA. Trimming cost V 4 bases and J 5 bases, with 20 bases left between them. Written as DNA, the CDR3 is TGTGCCAGCAGCTCAACCCCGTTCCGGACTCCTACTGAAGCTTTCTTT. Translating gives CASSSTPFRTPTEAFF. The entire variable domain, with the rest obtained from reference TRBV7-3 and TRBJ1-1, is as follows: GAGVSQTPSNKVTEKGKYVELRCDPISGHTALYWYRQSLGQGPEFLIYFQGTGAADDSGLPNDRFFAVRPEGSVSTLKIQRTERGDSAVYLCASSSTPFRTPTEAFFGQGTRLTVV.

The gene calls are TRBV9 and TRBJ2-2; tentatively, D is TRBD1 (6 bases). The V gene lost 0 bases and the J gene lost 4 bases, with 7 bases spanning the gap. Germline V gene sequence: CDR1 SGDLS, CDR2 YYNGEE. The CDR3 sequence is 14 residues long. This chain's CDR3 is CASSVGGGTGELFF. For the CDR3, the DNA is TGTGCCAGCAGCGTAGGAGGGGGCACCGGGGAGCTGTTTTTT. The variable domain in full, with the rest retrieved from reference TRBV9 and TRBJ2-2, is DSGVTQTPKHLITATGQRVTLRCSPRSGDLSVYWYQQSLDQGLQFLIQYYNGEERAKGNILERFSAQQFPDLHSELNLSSLELGDSALYFCASSVGGGTGELFFGEGSRLTVL.

This clone was detected only once. The rearrangement uses TRBV7-8 and TRBJ2-2; 9 positions agree with TRBD1. The V gene end was trimmed by 5 bases and the J gene end by 5 bases; junction bases not matched to a gene: 15. This CDR3 region has 18 residues. From germline, CDR1 is SGHVS and CDR2 FQNEAQ. The CDR3 nucleotides read TGTGCCAGCAGCCCAGGGACAGGGTCTTCTTGGAATACCGGGGAGCTGTTTTTT. Protein sequence: CASSPGTGSSWNTGELFF.

V is TRBV3-1 (or the pseudogene TRBV3-2) and J is TRBJ2-5; TRBD2 might be the D (6 bases). This CDR3 is built from 15 residues. Trimming pared 3 bases from V and 0 bases from J, leaving 11 bases between. Germline-derived CDR1 and CDR2 are LGHDT and YNNKEL (reference sequence). CDR3 in DNA: TGTGCCAGCAGCCAGGGGGGACTGGACCAAGAGACCCAGTACTTC. It yields the protein CASSQGGLDQETQYF.

The chain combines TRBV12-3 or TRBV12-4 with TRBJ2-2; D ambiguous. This CDR3 contains 13 residues. Trimming left V 5 bases short and J 4 bases short, with 8 bases between. This CDR3 reads CASSEHSTGELFF. The CDR3 DNA reads as TGTGCCAGCAGTGAACACAGCACCGGGGAGCTGTTTTTT.

This clone was seen repeatedly, ten times or more. The rearrangement uses TRBV6-5 and TRBJ2-2; 9 nucleotides agree with TRBD2. The trim removed 6 bases at V and 6 bases at J, leaving 5 bases unmatched. CDR3 length equals 14 residues. Germline CDR1 MNHEY, CDR2 SVGAGI. The CDR3 reads CASRGGGAAGELFF. In nucleotides, the CDR3 is TGTGCCAGCAGAGGCGGGGGGGCGGCCGGGGAGCTGTTTTTT.

This clone was detected only a few times. The V call is TRBV2, the J call TRBJ1-1, with D possibly being TRBD1 (5 bases). V was clipped by 11 bases and J by 1 base, with 14 bases between them. This CDR3 region has 13 residues. The germline CDR1 and CDR2 sequences are SNHLY and FYNNEI. The CDR3 DNA sequence: TGTGCCGGCTCCTCCGGGGGGAACACTGAAGCTTTCTTT. Protein: CAGSSGGNTEAFF.

Note on this clone: At the DNA level, this CDR3 is encoded by other sequences in the same sample as well. The chain joins TRBV11-2 to TRBJ1-1; TRBD1 aligns across 8 bases. CDR1 SGHAT and CDR2 FQNNGV come from the germline V gene. The CDR3 sequence is 13 residues long. With V trimmed by 5 bases and J by 5 bases, 4 bases remained unmatched. CDR3 in amino acids: CASSPDRDTEAFF. CDR3 coding DNA: TGTGCCAGCAGCCCGGACAGGGATACTGAAGCTTTCTTT.

This clone was counted once. The chain links TRBV12-3 or TRBV12-4 to TRBJ2-1; 7 nucleotides align to TRBD2. The CDR3 is made up of 13 amino acids. The J segment lost 5 bases and the V segment lost 6 bases, leaving 4 bases of the junction unmatched. CDR3 sequence: CASRLAAHNEQFF. The CDR3 nucleotides are TGTGCCAGCAGGCTAGCGGCCCACAATGAGCAGTTCTTC.

The rearrangement links TRBV30 to TRBJ1-1; 7 positions agree with TRBD1. Germline CDR1 reads GTSNPN; CDR2 reads SVGIG (reference sequence). Unmatched junction bases numbered 4, after V lost 0 bases and J lost 6 bases. The CDR3 extends over 13 amino acids. DNA for the CDR3: TGTGCCTGGAGTGTGGGACAGCTTTCTGAAGCTTTCTTT. It is translated as CAWSVGQLSEAFF.

The genes are TRBV18 and TRBJ1-2; TRBD1 is a possible D gene (6 bases). Trimming removed 6 bases from V and 8 bases from J, with 13 bases in between. The CDR3 runs to 12 residues. Germline V CDR1 and CDR2: KGHSH, LQKENI. The CDR3, as DNA: TGTGCCAGCTCGGCGGGGGCGCGAGGCTACACCTTC. This gives the protein CASSAGARGYTF.

The J gene is TRBJ2-6, the V gene TRBV18; 8 bases agree with TRBD1. V gave up 6 bases and J gave up 0 bases; unmatched junction bases: 10. The CDR3 runs 18 residues. CDR1 KGHSH and CDR2 LQKENI come from the germline V gene. DNA of the CDR3: TGTGCCAGCTCTCGTCTTCAGGGGGCCAGCTCTGGGGCCAACGTCCTGACTTTC. Its translation is CASSRLQGASSGANVLTF.

V usage is TRBV6-2 or TRBV6-3 and J usage is TRBJ1-6; 8 nucleotides agree with TRBD1. V dropped 6 bases and J dropped 8; count of bases not matched to a gene: 6. Germline CDR1 MNHEY, CDR2 SVGEGT. The CDR3 is 14 amino acids. The CDR3 sequence: CASSFGQGHSPLHF. The DNA for the CDR3 is TGTGCCAGCAGCTTCGGACAGGGACATTCACCCCTCCACTTT.

This clone came up a few times. The chain couples TRBV29-1 to TRBJ2-7; 10 nucleotides align to TRBD2. The germline V gene encodes CDR1 SQVTM and CDR2 ANQGSEA. With 7 bases clipped from V and 0 bases from J, the junction kept 21 bases outside the gene matches. The CDR3 contains 19 residues. This CDR3 reads CSAANPVGLAYSSSYEQYF. CDR3 DNA sequence: TGCAGCGCCGCCAACCCCGTGGGACTAGCGTACTCTAGCTCCTACGAGCAGTACTTC.

CDR3 residues: CASSLRGGRSEQFF. CDR3 coding DNA: TGTGCCAGCAGCCTCCGAGGGGGACGCAGTGAGCAGTTCTTC. The chain uses TRBV7-3 and TRBJ2-1; D is possibly TRBD1 (6 bases). Germline CDR1 reads SGHTA; CDR2 reads FQGTGA. V lost 5 bases to trimming and J lost 9 bases, with 17 bases between them. The CDR3 consists of 14 residues.

CDR3 protein: CASSLPSGGTYEQYF. The CDR3 DNA reads TGTGCCAGCAGTTTACCGTCGGGGGGGACCTACGAGCAGTACTTC. This sequence joins TRBV28 and TRBJ2-7; 8 bases agree with TRBD2. J gave up 2 bases and V 2 bases, and 5 bases lay outside the gene matches. The CDR3 is made up of 15 amino acids. Germline assignment: CDR1 MDHEN and CDR2 SYDVKM.